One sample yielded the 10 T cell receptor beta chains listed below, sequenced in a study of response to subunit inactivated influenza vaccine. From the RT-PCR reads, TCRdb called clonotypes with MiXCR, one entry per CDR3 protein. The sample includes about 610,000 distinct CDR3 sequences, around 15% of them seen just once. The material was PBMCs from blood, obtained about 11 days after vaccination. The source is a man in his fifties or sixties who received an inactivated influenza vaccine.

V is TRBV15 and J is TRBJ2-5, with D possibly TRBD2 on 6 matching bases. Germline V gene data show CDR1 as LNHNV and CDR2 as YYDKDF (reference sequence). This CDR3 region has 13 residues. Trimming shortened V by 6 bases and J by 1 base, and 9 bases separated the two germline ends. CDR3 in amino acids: CATSLAIQETQYF. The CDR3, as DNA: TGTGCCACCAGTCTAGCGATCCAAGAGACCCAGTACTTC.

CDR3 sequence: CASSQGSGTGYEQYF. The CDR3 DNA is TGCGCCAGCAGCCAAGGCTCCGGGACAGGCTACGAGCAGTACTTC. The chain combines TRBV4-1 with TRBJ2-7, with 8 bases aligning to TRBD1. With V trimmed by 1 base and J by 3 bases, 5 bases remained unmatched. The CDR3 covers 15 residues. Germline CDR1 is MGHRA and CDR2 is YSYEKL.

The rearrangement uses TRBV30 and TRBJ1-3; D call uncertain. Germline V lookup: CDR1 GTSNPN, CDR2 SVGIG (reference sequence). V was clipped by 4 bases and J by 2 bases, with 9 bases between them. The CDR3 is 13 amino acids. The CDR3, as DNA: TGTGCCTGGATGGGCGGGGCTGGAAACACCATATATTTT. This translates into CAWMGGAGNTIYF. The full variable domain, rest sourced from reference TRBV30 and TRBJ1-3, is SQTIHQWPATLVQPVGSPLSLECTVEGTSNPNLYWYRQAAGRGLQLLFYSVGIGQISSEVPQNLSASRPQDRQFILSSKKLLLSDSGFYLCAWMGGAGNTIYFGEGSWLTVV.

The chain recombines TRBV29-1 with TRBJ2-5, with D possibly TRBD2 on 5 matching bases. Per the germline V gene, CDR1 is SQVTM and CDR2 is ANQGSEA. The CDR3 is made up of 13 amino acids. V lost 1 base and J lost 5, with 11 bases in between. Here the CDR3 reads CSVEVGTRETQYF. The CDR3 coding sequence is TGCAGCGTTGAAGTCGGCACTAGGGAGACCCAGTACTTC.

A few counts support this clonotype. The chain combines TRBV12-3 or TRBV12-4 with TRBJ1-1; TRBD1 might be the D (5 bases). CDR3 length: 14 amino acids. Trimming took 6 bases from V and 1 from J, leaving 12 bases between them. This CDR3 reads CASRVDRTNTEAFF. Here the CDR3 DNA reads TGTGCCAGCAGGGTCGACAGAACGAACACTGAAGCTTTCTTT.

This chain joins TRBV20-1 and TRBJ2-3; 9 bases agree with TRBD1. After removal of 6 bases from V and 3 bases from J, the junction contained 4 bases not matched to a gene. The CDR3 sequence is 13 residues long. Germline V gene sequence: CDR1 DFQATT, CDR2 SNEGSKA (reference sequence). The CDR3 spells CSAYGTGTDTQYF. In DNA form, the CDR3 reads TGCAGTGCCTACGGGACAGGGACAGATACGCAGTATTTT.

This CDR3 is CASSVGQGSYSPLHF. The CDR3 nucleotides read TGTGCCAGCAGTGTGGGACAGGGGTCTTATTCACCCCTCCACTTT. The J gene is TRBJ1-6, the V gene TRBV12-3 or TRBV12-4, with 10 bases that match TRBD1. This CDR3 region has 15 residues. J gave up 8 bases and V 5 bases, and 6 bases lay outside the gene matches.

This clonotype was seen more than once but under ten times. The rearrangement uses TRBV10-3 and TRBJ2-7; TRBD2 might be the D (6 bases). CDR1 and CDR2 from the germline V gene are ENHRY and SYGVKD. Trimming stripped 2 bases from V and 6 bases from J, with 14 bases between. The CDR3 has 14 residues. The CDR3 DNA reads TGTGCCATCAGTGAGCGGGGGACCAGAACCGAGCAGTACTTC. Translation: CAISERGTRTEQYF.

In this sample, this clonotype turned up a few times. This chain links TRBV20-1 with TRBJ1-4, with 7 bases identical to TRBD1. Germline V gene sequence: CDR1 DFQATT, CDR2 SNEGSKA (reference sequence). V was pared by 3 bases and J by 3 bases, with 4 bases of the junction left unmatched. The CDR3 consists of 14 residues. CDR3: CSASTGTANEKLFF. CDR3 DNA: TGCAGTGCTAGTACCGGGACAGCTAATGAAAAACTGTTTTTT.

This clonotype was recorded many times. The CDR3 region is CSVQSWDRGHTQETQYF. For the CDR3, the DNA is TGCAGCGTCCAAAGCTGGGACAGGGGACATACACAAGAGACCCAGTACTTC. The gene calls are TRBV29-1 and TRBJ2-5; TRBD1 agrees at 10 bases. Unmatched junction bases numbered 15, after V lost 6 bases and J lost 2 bases. This CDR3 spans 17 amino acids. Germline-derived CDR1 and CDR2 are SQVTM and ANQGSEA.